The 18 T cell receptor beta chains reported below all come from one sample, sequenced in a study of cytomegalovirus exposure and HLA in healthy donors. This PCR relied on a set of 60 Vbeta primers and 13 Jbeta primers. The data were produced by immunoSEQ multiplex PCR, yet TCRdb's version contains in-frame clones alone and is incomplete. This repertoire shows 85,000 to 130,000 clones, 75% found once; its top ten account for about 4.3%. The specimen sequenced was PBMCs. The receptors shown here come from a young woman in good health and CMV-seropositive.

This clone came up once. The rearrangement joins TRBV10-3 to TRBJ2-2; tentatively, D is TRBD2 (6 bases). Trimming cost V 6 bases and J 1 base, with 9 bases left between them. The CDR3 contains 14 residues. Germline CDR1 is ENHRY and CDR2 is SYGVKD. The CDR3 DNA follows: TGTGCCATCAGAGGGACTGGGAACACCGGGGAGCTGTTTTTT. It is translated as CAIRGTGNTGELFF.

The rearrangement joins TRBV19 to TRBJ2-1; 8 bases map to TRBD2. The CDR3 length is 18 residues. J gave up 0 bases and V 7 bases, and 14 bases lay outside the gene matches. The germline CDR1 and CDR2 sequences are LNHDA and SQIVND (reference sequence). DNA of the CDR3: TGTGCCAGTACGGGGGGGCGCAGCGGGATCCCCTCCTACAATGAGCAGTTCTTC. Translation: CASTGGRSGIPSYNEQFF.

The rearrangement joins TRBV30 to TRBJ2-7; 7 bases map to TRBD1. The CDR3 totals 13 residues. Germline loops: CDR1 GTSNPN, CDR2 SVGIG (reference sequence). With 4 bases clipped from V and 4 bases from J, the junction kept 7 bases outside the gene matches. The CDR3 here is CAWTRTGGYEQYF. The CDR3 DNA reads TGTGCCTGGACCCGGACAGGAGGATACGAGCAGTACTTC.

CDR3 protein: CASSQEGLAQFF. The CDR3, as DNA: TGCGCCAGCAGCCAAGAGGGACTAGCTCAGTTCTTC. This rearrangement joins TRBV4-1 to TRBJ2-1, with 9 bases matching TRBD2. Germline V gives CDR1 MGHRA, CDR2 YSYEKL. The CDR3 sequence is 12 residues long. V shed 0 bases and J 13 bases; nucleotides not matched to a gene: 1.

Only one count was recorded for this clone. The chain has TRBV28 and TRBJ2-7, with 14 bases aligning to TRBD2. The CDR3 is 17 residues long. Trimming removed 8 bases from V and 4 bases from J; junction bases left unmatched: 13. Germline CDR1 is MDHEN and CDR2 is SYDVKM. The CDR3, as DNA: TGTGCCAGCCGGGGGACTAGCGGGAGTTCGGTCTTATACGAGCAGTACTTC. This gives the protein CASRGTSGSSVLYEQYF.

The gene calls are TRBV27 and TRBJ2-4, with TRBD2 matching 8 bases. The CDR3 sequence is 14 residues long. The germline V gene has CDR1 MNHEY and CDR2 SMNVEV (reference sequence). With V trimmed by 8 bases and J by 2 bases, 5 bases remained unmatched. CDR3 region: CASREGLSKNIQYF. CDR3 DNA sequence: TGTGCCAGCCGGGAGGGACTGTCCAAAAACATTCAGTACTTC.

This clone was seen more than once but under ten times. V usage is TRBV10-3 and J usage is TRBJ1-5; 7 nucleotides line up with TRBD1. V lost 6 bases and J lost 2; bases outside the gene matches: 7. The germline gives CDR1 ENHRY, CDR2 SYGVKD. This CDR3 is built from 15 residues. CDR3 DNA sequence: TGTGCCATCAGAGACAGGGAAGGTGGCAATCAGCCCCAGCATTTT. It is translated as CAIRDREGGNQPQHF.

The chain employs TRBV7-2 and TRBJ2-7; the D is unclear. Germline V lookup: CDR1 SGHTA, CDR2 FQGNSA. The CDR3 spans 13 residues. The V end was cut by 5 bases, the J end by 6 bases, with 14 bases between. The CDR3 region is CASSPPARSEQYF. CDR3 in DNA: TGTGCCAGCAGCCCCCCCGCGAGGAGCGAGCAGTACTTC.

The chain is built from TRBV6-6 and TRBJ2-5; D might be TRBD1 (5 bases). The CDR3 runs 12 residues. Deletions cut 7 bases from V and 2 bases from J, with 8 bases between. Germline assignment: CDR1 MNHNY and CDR2 SVGAGI (reference sequence). Here the CDR3 reads CASKDIQETQYF. The CDR3 nucleotides are TGTGCCAGCAAGGACATTCAAGAGACCCAGTACTTC.

The chain carries TRBV9 and TRBJ2-3; 8 bases map to TRBD2. The CDR3 covers 14 residues. Trimming cost V 6 bases and J 6 bases; bases outside gene matches: 9. Germline assignment: CDR1 SGDLS and CDR2 YYNGEE. CDR3 in amino acids: CASNPTGRADTQYF. The CDR3 coding sequence is TGTGCCAGCAATCCTACCGGGAGGGCCGATACGCAGTATTTT. The complete variable domain, with remaining parts taken from reference TRBV9 and TRBJ2-3, reads DSGVTQTPKHLITATGQRVTLRCSPRSGDLSVYWYQQSLDQGLQFLIQYYNGEERAKGNILERFSAQQFPDLHSELNLSSLELGDSALYFCASNPTGRADTQYFGPGTRLTVL.

The chain carries TRBV21-1 and TRBJ2-3; TRBD2, the table's D call, was not compared with the DNA. TRBV21-1 is termed a pseudogene. This CDR3 comprises 15 residues. The CDR3 DNA reads as TGTGCCAGCAGCCCCTCGGCGGGGAGGCCAGATACGCAGTATTTT. It codes for CASSPSAGRPDTQYF.

The V call is TRBV7-9, the J call TRBJ2-6; maybe TRBD2 (5 bases). Trimming stripped 1 base from V and 3 bases from J, with 13 bases between. Germline CDR1 reads SEHNR; CDR2 reads FQNEAQ (reference sequence). This CDR3 comprises 17 residues. The CDR3 sequence is CASSLGRTGNGANVLTF. The CDR3 DNA sequence: TGTGCCAGCAGCTTAGGAAGGACGGGAAATGGGGCCAACGTCCTGACTTTC.

The chain couples TRBV7-9 to TRBJ2-7; TRBD2 matches 7 bases. This CDR3 contains 15 residues. The V gene's germline CDR1 is SEHNR and CDR2 FQNEAQ (reference sequence). V lost 4 bases and J lost 3; bases outside the gene matches: 9. The CDR3 sequence: CASSSGLGGDYEQYF. In DNA form, the CDR3 reads TGTGCCAGCAGCTCCGGACTAGGAGGAGACTACGAGCAGTACTTC. Combining the CDR3 with reference TRBV7-9 and TRBJ2-7 gives the whole variable domain DTGVSQNPRHKITKRGQNVTFRCDPISEHNRLYWYRQTLGQGPEFLTYFQNEAQLEKSRLLSDRFSAERPKGSFSTLEIQRTEQGDSAMYLCASSSGLGGDYEQYFGPGTRLTVT.

The chain links TRBV5-4 to TRBJ2-5, with TRBD2 as a possible D gene (6 bases). Germline CDR1 reads SGHNT; CDR2 reads YYREEE (reference sequence). This CDR3 region has 14 residues. Trimming stripped 5 bases from V and 3 bases from J, with 14 bases between. As DNA, the CDR3 is TGTGCCAGCAGATTGCTTACGGGGGAAGAGACCCAGTACTTC. Amino acids: CASRLLTGEETQYF.

The chain couples TRBV28 to TRBJ1-2; TRBD1 might be the D (6 bases). This CDR3 has 15 amino acids. Deletions cut 4 bases from V and 8 bases from J, with 20 bases between. Germline lookup yields CDR1 MDHEN and CDR2 SYDVKM. The CDR3 is CASSSSRGGIGGYTF. The CDR3 bases are TGTGCCAGCAGTTCTTCCAGGGGAGGGATTGGGGGCTACACCTTC.

This clone was seen a single time. The chain couples TRBV6-5 to TRBJ2-3; 11 nucleotides match TRBD2. The CDR3 is 15 residues long. The germline gives CDR1 MNHEY, CDR2 SVGAGI. The V segment lost 5 bases and the J segment 6 bases; nucleotides outside the gene matches: 7. The CDR3 DNA reads as TGTGCCAGCAGTCAAACTAGCGGGAGTTCGGATACGCAGTATTTT. Translation gives CASSQTSGSSDTQYF.

The chain employs TRBV2 and TRBJ2-1; tentative D call: TRBD2 (6 bases). CDR3 size: 13 residues. V was trimmed by 7 bases and J by 4 bases, leaving 11 bases between them. Germline CDR1 is SNHLY and CDR2 is FYNNEI. For the CDR3, the DNA is TGTGCCAGCATCGCTAGCGCGTACAATGAGCAGTTCTTC. It is translated as CASIASAYNEQFF.

The rearrangement links TRBV7-2 to TRBJ2-7; 8 bases align to TRBD2. V was pared by 3 bases and J by 2 bases, with 12 bases of the junction left unmatched. Germline V CDR1 and CDR2: SGHTA, FQGNSA. The CDR3 is 17 residues long. Here the CDR3 reads CASSLRYAGGPTYEQYF. As DNA, the CDR3 is TGTGCCAGCAGCTTGAGGTACGCGGGAGGCCCCACCTACGAGCAGTACTTC.